This TCR beta chain was documented in a study of T cell responses to AZD1222 COVID-19 vaccine. Whole-study context: Analysis merged second doses at about 4 or about 12 weeks. Study-wide results and caveats: Spike-specific TCR breadth and depth went up after people got two AZD1222 doses. No repertoire was sampled before or during the peak T cell response, only after it. Most donors were white British, females outnumbered males, and clonal diversity was possibly underestimated.

Remarks on this clone: The target antigen is unknown.

Germline CDR1 reads SEHNR; CDR2 reads FQNEAQ (reference sequence). The CDR3 runs to 15 residues. The V and J ends lost 4 bases and 2 bases, in that order; junction bases with no gene match: 7. The method was immunoSEQ multiplex PCR; TCRdb's version includes in-frame clones alone and lacks a portion of them. This table has 100,000 to 150,000 clones, more than 80% appearing once. Sequenced material: peripheral blood, taken on day 0 of AZD1222 vaccination. This chain links TRBV7-9 with TRBJ1-2; 7 bases are a match to TRBD1. This TCR was sampled from an adult in good health. The CDR3: CASSSWGQPNYGYTF. CDR3 nucleotides: TGTGCCAGCAGCTCCTGGGGACAGCCCAACTATGGCTACACCTTC.